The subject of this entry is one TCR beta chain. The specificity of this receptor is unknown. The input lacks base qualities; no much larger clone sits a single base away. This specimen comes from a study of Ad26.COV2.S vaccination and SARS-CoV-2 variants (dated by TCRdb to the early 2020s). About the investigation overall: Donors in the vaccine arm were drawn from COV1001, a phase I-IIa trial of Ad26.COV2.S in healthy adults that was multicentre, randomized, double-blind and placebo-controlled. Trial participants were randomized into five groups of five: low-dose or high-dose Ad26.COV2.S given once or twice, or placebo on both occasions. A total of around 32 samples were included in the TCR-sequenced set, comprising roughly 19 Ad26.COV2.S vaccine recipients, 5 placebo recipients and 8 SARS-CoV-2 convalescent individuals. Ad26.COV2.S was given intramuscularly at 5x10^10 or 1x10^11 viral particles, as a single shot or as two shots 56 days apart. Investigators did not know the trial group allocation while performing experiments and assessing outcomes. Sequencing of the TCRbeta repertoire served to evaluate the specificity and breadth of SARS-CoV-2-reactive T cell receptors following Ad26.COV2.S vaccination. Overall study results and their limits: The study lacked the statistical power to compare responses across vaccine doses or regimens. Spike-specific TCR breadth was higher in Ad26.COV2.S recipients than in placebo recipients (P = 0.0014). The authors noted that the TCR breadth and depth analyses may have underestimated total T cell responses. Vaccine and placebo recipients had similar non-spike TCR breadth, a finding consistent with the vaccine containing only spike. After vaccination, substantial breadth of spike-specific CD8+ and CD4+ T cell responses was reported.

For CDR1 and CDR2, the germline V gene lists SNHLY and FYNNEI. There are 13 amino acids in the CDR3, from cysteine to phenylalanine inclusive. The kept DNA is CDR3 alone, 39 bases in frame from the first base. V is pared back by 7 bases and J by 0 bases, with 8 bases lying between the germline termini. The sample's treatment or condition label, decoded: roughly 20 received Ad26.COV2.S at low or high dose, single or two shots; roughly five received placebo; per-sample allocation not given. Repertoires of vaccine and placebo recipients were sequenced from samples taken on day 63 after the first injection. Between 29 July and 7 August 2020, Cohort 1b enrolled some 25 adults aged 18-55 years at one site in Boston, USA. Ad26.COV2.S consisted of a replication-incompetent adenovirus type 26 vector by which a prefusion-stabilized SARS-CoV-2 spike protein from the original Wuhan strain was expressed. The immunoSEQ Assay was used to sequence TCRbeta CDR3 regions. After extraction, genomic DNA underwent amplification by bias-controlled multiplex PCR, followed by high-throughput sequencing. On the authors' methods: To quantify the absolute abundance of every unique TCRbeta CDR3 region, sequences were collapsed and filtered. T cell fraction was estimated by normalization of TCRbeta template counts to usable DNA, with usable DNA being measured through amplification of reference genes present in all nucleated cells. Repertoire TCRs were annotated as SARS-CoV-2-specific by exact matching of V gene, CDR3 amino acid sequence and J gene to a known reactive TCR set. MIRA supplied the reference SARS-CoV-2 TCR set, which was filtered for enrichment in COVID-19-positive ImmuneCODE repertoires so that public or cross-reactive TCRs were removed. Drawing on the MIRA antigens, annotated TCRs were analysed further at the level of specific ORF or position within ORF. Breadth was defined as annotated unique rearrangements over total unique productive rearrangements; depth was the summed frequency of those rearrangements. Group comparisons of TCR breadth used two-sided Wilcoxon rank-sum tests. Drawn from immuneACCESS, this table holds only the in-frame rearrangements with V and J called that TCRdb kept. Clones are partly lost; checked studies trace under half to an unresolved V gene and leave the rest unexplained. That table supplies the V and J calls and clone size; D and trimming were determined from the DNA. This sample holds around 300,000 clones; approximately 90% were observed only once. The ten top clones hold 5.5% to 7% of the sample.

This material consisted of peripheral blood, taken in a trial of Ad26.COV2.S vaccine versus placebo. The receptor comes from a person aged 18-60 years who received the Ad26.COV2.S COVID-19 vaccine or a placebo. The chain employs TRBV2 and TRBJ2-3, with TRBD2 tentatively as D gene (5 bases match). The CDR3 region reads CASNAGSTDTQYF. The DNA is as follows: TGTGCCAGCAACGCGGGTAGCACAGATACGCAGTATTTT.